The 26 T cell receptor beta chains below come from one sample, sequenced in a study of cytomegalovirus exposure and HLA in healthy donors. The PCR contained 60 Vbeta and 13 Jbeta primers. Profiling relied on immunoSEQ multiplex PCR, and the TCRdb table lists in-frame clones only, not all of them. The repertoire has 65,000 to 95,000 clones, around four fifths of them found once; the top ten carry just under 2.5%. Input material: PBMCs. These receptors originate from a male donor in good health and CMV-seropositive.

J is TRBJ1-5 and V is TRBV5-8; possibly TRBD1 for D (5 bases). Germline V gene data show CDR1 as SGHTS and CDR2 as YDEGEE. Between the trimmed V and J ends, which lost 3 bases and 4 bases, there was a span of 8 bases. This CDR3 has 13 residues. The CDR3 protein is CASSWGLNQPQHF. CDR3 in DNA: TGTGCCAGCAGCTGGGGCCTAAATCAGCCCCAGCATTTT.

This sequence joins TRBV27 and TRBJ2-1; 11 nucleotides align to TRBD2. The trim removed 6 bases at V and 10 bases at J, leaving 14 bases unmatched. Germline V lookup: CDR1 MNHEY, CDR2 SMNVEV (reference sequence). CDR3 size: 16 residues. CDR3: CASRSGLAVHPNEQFF. The CDR3, as DNA: TGTGCCAGCAGGTCGGGACTAGCGGTCCACCCCAACGAGCAGTTCTTC.

The chain links TRBV15 to TRBJ1-1; TRBD1 is a possible D gene (5 bases). From germline, CDR1 is LNHNV and CDR2 YYDKDF (reference sequence). Trimming took off 3 bases at V and 2 bases at J, with 13 bases between the two ends. This CDR3 contains 15 residues. CDR3 amino acids: CATSRASTGNTEAFF. CDR3 in DNA: TGTGCCACCAGCAGGGCCTCCACAGGTAACACTGAAGCTTTCTTT.

The chain carries TRBV6-1 and TRBJ1-5; 7 nucleotides agree with TRBD1. V lost 2 bases and J lost 3; bases outside the gene matches: 7. Germline CDR1 reads MNHNS; CDR2 reads SASEGT. The CDR3 sequence is 16 residues long. CDR3 bases: TGTGCCAGCAGTGAAAGGGTAGGGGGCATCAATCAGCCCCAGCATTTT. Its translation: CASSERVGGINQPQHF.

This clone is medium-sized in the sample. The chain has TRBV5-8 and TRBJ2-7; D perhaps matches TRBD1 (6 bases). CDR1 SGHTS and CDR2 YDEGEE come from the germline V gene. The V end was cut by 4 bases, the J end by 2 bases, with 19 bases between. CDR3 length equals 16 residues. In DNA form, the CDR3 reads TGTGCCAGCAGCCCGGGAACAGGGATGGCCACCTACGAGCAGTACTTC. The encoded protein is CASSPGTGMATYEQYF.

The chain is built from TRBV5-1 and TRBJ1-2, with TRBD1 identical over 9 bases. The CDR3 is 14 residues long. CDR1 SGHRS and CDR2 YFSETQ come from the germline V gene. V lost 0 bases and J lost 4; bases outside the gene matches: 1. Written as DNA, the CDR3 is TGCGCCAGCAGCTTGGGGGACAGGGCCTATGGCTACACCTTC. Translating gives CASSLGDRAYGYTF.

The V and J genes are TRBV6-5 and TRBJ2-7; the match to TRBD1 covers 11 bases. Losses at the gene ends were 4 bases for V and 4 bases for J; bases not matched to a gene: 6. Per the germline V gene, CDR1 is MNHEY and CDR2 is SVGAGI. The CDR3 contains 15 residues. The CDR3 DNA reads TGTGCCAGCAGTTCCCCCGGGACAGGGGGATACGAGCAGTACTTC. It yields the protein CASSSPGTGGYEQYF.

Only one count was recorded for this clone. The chain combines TRBV30 with TRBJ2-1; the D gene is possibly TRBD2 (5 bases). The CDR3 is made up of 14 amino acids. The germline CDR1 and CDR2 sequences are GTSNPN and SVGIG (reference sequence). Trimming shortened V by 1 base and J by 6 bases, and 13 bases separated the two germline ends. CDR3 loop: CAWSGGPLVNEQFF. The CDR3 DNA reads as TGTGCCTGGAGTGGAGGGCCATTAGTCAATGAGCAGTTCTTC.

This rearrangement joins TRBV19 to TRBJ2-5; perhaps TRBD2 as D (6 bases). Germline values: CDR1 LNHDA, CDR2 SQIVND (reference sequence). The CDR3 has 12 amino acids. Trimming removed 6 bases at V and 4 bases at J, with 9 bases between. CDR3 sequence: CASRQAGETQYF. In DNA form, the CDR3 reads TGTGCCAGTAGGCAAGCGGGAGAGACCCAGTACTTC.

V and J are TRBV7-2 and TRBJ2-2; 10 bases fit TRBD2. The ends lost 2 bases at V and 6 bases at J; junction bases unmatched: 6. The CDR3 is 16 residues long. Germline V lookup: CDR1 SGHTA, CDR2 FQGNSA. The CDR3 region is CASSLYSGRRSGELFF. The CDR3 bases are TGTGCCAGCAGCTTATATAGCGGGAGGCGATCCGGGGAGCTGTTTTTT.

This chain links TRBV7-3 with TRBJ2-7; unclear D gene. Germline V lookup: CDR1 SGHTA, CDR2 FQGTGA. This CDR3 is built from 13 residues. V lost 1 base, J lost 2 bases, and 6 bases lay in between. This chain's CDR3 is CASSLSATYEQYF. CDR3 sequence (DNA): TGTGCCAGCAGCTTAAGCGCCACCTACGAGCAGTACTTC. Combining the CDR3 with reference TRBV7-3 and TRBJ2-7 gives the whole variable domain GAGVSQTPSNKVTEKGKYVELRCDPISGHTALYWYRQSLGQGPEFLIYFQGTGAADDSGLPNDRFFAVRPEGSVSTLKIQRTERGDSAVYLCASSLSATYEQYFGPGTRLTVT.

Only a few counts were recorded for this clone. The V call is TRBV28, the J call TRBJ2-3, with 8 bases aligning to TRBD1. V was clipped by 5 bases and J by 3 bases; unmatched bases: 10. This CDR3 has 16 amino acids. Germline CDR1 MDHEN, CDR2 SYDVKM. DNA for the CDR3: TGTGCCAGCAGTCGCAGGACAGGGTGGTGGACAGATACGCAGTATTTT. It is translated as CASSRRTGWWTDTQYF.

The chain uses TRBV18 and TRBJ2-3, with 8 bases lining up with TRBD2. The CDR3 is 15 amino acids. The germline V gene encodes CDR1 KGHSH and CDR2 LQKENI. The J segment lost 4 bases and the V segment lost 2 bases, leaving 5 bases of the junction unmatched. The CDR3 coding sequence is TGTGCCAGCTCACCATCTTTCGGGGGGGCAGATACGCAGTATTTT. It is translated as CASSPSFGGADTQYF.

The V gene is TRBV28, the J gene TRBJ2-7, with D possibly TRBD1 on 5 matching bases. The V end was cut by 2 bases, the J end by 2 bases, with 13 bases between. Looked up from germline, CDR1 is MDHEN and CDR2 is SYDVKM. The CDR3 sequence is 15 residues long. The CDR3 region has the DNA TGTGCCAGCAGTTTAACTCCAGGGAATCCCTACGAGCAGTACTTC. Translated: CASSLTPGNPYEQYF.

The chain has TRBV23-1 and TRBJ2-5; 9 bases map to TRBD1. TRBV23-1 is recorded as an ORF, its role being uncertain. After removal of 2 bases from V and 9 bases from J, the junction contained 10 bases not matched to a gene. CDR3 length equals 15 residues. DNA for the CDR3: TGCGCCAGCAGTCAAACGGACAGGGGACGGTCGGCCCAGTACTTC. Protein: CASSQTDRGRSAQYF.

This CDR3 reads CASRGLAGATDTQYF. The CDR3 DNA reads TGTGCCAGCAGAGGACTAGCGGGAGCCACAGATACGCAGTATTTT. This chain uses TRBV2 with TRBJ2-3; 13 nucleotides line up with TRBD2. Germline CDR1 reads SNHLY; CDR2 reads FYNNEI. The CDR3 is 15 amino acids. The trim removed 6 bases at V and 2 bases at J, leaving 2 bases unmatched.

This sequence joins TRBV4-1 and TRBJ2-1; perhaps TRBD2 as D (5 bases). V lost 1 base and J 4 bases, leaving 11 bases between the germline ends. Per the germline V gene, CDR1 is MGHRA and CDR2 is YSYEKL. This CDR3 region has 15 residues. CDR3 nucleotides: TGCGCCAGCAGCCAAGTCCTAGCAGTATACAATGAGCAGTTCTTC. It encodes CASSQVLAVYNEQFF.

The V and J genes are TRBV7-3 and TRBJ2-7; TRBD2 aligns across 9 bases. This CDR3 region has 16 residues. Germline V gene sequence: CDR1 SGHTA, CDR2 FQGTGA. J was trimmed by 5 bases and V by 1 base; bases with no gene match: 9. The CDR3 region is CASSLSGGRAPNEQYF. CDR3 nucleotide sequence: TGTGCCAGCAGCTTAAGTGGCGGGAGGGCCCCTAACGAGCAGTACTTC.

This clone was counted between two and nine times. The chain carries TRBV6-1 and TRBJ2-1, with TRBD2 matching 8 bases. V shed 2 bases, J shed 0 bases, and the junction held 0 bases outside the gene matches. CDR3 size: 15 residues. Germline CDR1 MNHNS, CDR2 SASEGT. This CDR3 is CASSELAGSYNEQFF. In DNA form, the CDR3 reads TGTGCCAGCAGTGAACTAGCGGGCTCCTACAATGAGCAGTTCTTC.

V is TRBV5-6 and J is TRBJ2-7; TRBD1 matches 10 bases. Germline V gene sequence: CDR1 SGHDT, CDR2 YYEEEE. The CDR3 is 18 amino acids. V dropped 2 bases and J dropped 0; count of bases not matched to a gene: 11. CDR3 in DNA: TGTGCCAGCAGCTTTTGGGACAGGGGAAAGGAGAGCTCCTACGAGCAGTACTTC. Translation: CASSFWDRGKESSYEQYF. Drawing the rest from reference TRBV5-6 and TRBJ2-7, the complete variable domain is DAGVTQSPTHLIKTRGQQVTLRCSPKSGHDTVSWYQQALGQGPQFIFQYYEEEERQRGNFPDRFSGHQFPNYSSELNVNALLLGDSALYLCASSFWDRGKESSYEQYFGPGTRLTVT.

V is TRBV6-6 and J is TRBJ2-2; 12 nucleotides agree with TRBD2. The germline V gene encodes CDR1 MNHNY and CDR2 SVGAGI (reference sequence). The CDR3 loop spans 14 amino acids. V was clipped by 5 bases and J by 7 bases; unmatched bases: 2. CDR3 coding DNA: TGTGCCAGCAGTCCACTAGCGGGAGGCGGGGAGCTGTTTTTT. Encoded protein: CASSPLAGGGELFF.

The chain is built from TRBV2 and TRBJ1-3; tentatively, D is TRBD1 (6 bases). The germline V and J ends were trimmed by 9 bases and 4 bases, with 13 bases remaining between them. The CDR3 runs 13 residues. In germline, CDR1 is SNHLY, CDR2 FYNNEI. CDR3 nucleotide sequence: TGTGCCAGTTACAGGGACCGGGGAAACACCATATATTTT. This encodes CASYRDRGNTIYF.

V gene TRBV11-2 combines with J gene TRBJ1-3; D perhaps matches TRBD1 (6 bases). With 1 base removed from V and 6 bases from J, the gap between germline ends came to 10 bases. CDR3 size: 14 residues. Germline CDR1 SGHAT, CDR2 FQNNGV. The chain's CDR3 is CASSLGQGKNTIYF. The CDR3 DNA is TGTGCCAGCAGCTTAGGGCAGGGGAAAAACACCATATATTTT. The complete variable domain, with remaining parts taken from reference TRBV11-2 and TRBJ1-3, reads EAGVAQSPRYKIIEKRQSVAFWCNPISGHATLYWYQQILGQGPKLLIQFQNNGVVDDSQLPKDRFSAERLKGVDSTLKIQPAKLEDSAVYLCASSLGQGKNTIYFGEGSWLTVV.

This clone is a singleton in its sample. V is TRBV7-2 and J is TRBJ2-7; 7 nucleotides match TRBD1. V lost 6 bases, J lost 2 bases, and 7 bases stayed unmatched. The CDR3 length is 14 residues. The germline gives CDR1 SGHTA, CDR2 FQGNSA. The CDR3 here is CASRAQGFTYEQYF. The CDR3 DNA follows: TGTGCCAGCAGGGCACAGGGGTTTACCTACGAGCAGTACTTC.

The chain combines TRBV28 with TRBJ2-3; 8 nucleotides match TRBD2. The ends lost 3 bases at V and 3 bases at J; junction bases unmatched: 8. From germline, CDR1 is MDHEN and CDR2 SYDVKM. CDR3 length: 16 amino acids. CDR3 residues: CASSFISASGTDTQYF. Written as DNA, the CDR3 is TGTGCCAGCAGTTTTATTTCGGCTAGCGGGACAGATACGCAGTATTTT.

CDR3 sequence: CASSSNTGMTGYTF. In nucleotides, the CDR3 is TGTGCCAGCAGCTCCAACACAGGGATGACTGGCTACACCTTC. The chain combines TRBV7-9 with TRBJ1-2; TRBD1 is a possible D gene (6 bases). Per the germline V gene, CDR1 is SEHNR and CDR2 is FQNEAQ (reference sequence). The CDR3 runs to 14 residues. V lost 4 bases, J lost 7 bases, and 16 bases lay in between.